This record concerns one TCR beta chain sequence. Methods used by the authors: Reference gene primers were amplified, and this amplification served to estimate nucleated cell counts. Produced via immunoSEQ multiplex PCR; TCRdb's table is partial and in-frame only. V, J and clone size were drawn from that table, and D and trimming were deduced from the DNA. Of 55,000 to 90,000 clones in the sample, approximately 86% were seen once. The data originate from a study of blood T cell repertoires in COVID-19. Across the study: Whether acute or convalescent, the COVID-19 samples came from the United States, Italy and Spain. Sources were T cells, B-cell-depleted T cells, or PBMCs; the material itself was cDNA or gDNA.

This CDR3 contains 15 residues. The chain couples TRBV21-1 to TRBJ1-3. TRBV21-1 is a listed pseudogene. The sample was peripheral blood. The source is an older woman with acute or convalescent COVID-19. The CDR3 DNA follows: TGTGCCAGCAGCCTTCGGTCCATTGCGAGAAACACCATATATTTT. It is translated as CASSLRSIARNTIYF.